The rows below give T cell receptor beta chains drawn from one sample of a study of blood T cell repertoires in COVID-19. The method was immunoSEQ multiplex PCR; TCRdb's version includes in-frame clones alone and lacks a portion of them. This repertoire shows hundreds of thousands of clones, over 75% found once; its top ten account for 1%. Sequenced input: PBMCs or T cells enriched from blood (not recorded which). The source is a woman aged 25 to 39 who had recovered from COVID-19. Both conserved end residues are part of each CDR3. Each record gives: D gene, J gene, V gene, clone size, CDR3 protein, CDR3 DNA. D genes are given only for firm matches. Where a row states a size, it is once, few, many or the class of an expanded clone; other rows omit it.

d_gene: .; j_gene: TRBJ2-7; v_gene: TRBV7-7; abundance: .; CDR3aa: CASSPGYGVLYEQYF; CDR3nt: TGTGCTAGCAGTCCGGGATATGGGGTTCTGTACGAGCAGTACTTC
d_gene: .; j_gene: TRBJ2-5; v_gene: TRBV7-2; abundance: .; CDR3aa: CASSLGAAFETQYF; CDR3nt: TGTGCCAGCAGCTTAGGGGCAGCTTTTGAGACCCAGTACTTC
d_gene: TRBD2; j_gene: TRBJ2-5; v_gene: TRBV19; abundance: .; CDR3aa: CASSIEPGLVSEETQYF; CDR3nt: TGTGCCAGTAGTATAGAACCGGGACTAGTTTCGGAAGAGACCCAGTACTTC
d_gene: TRBD1; j_gene: TRBJ1-4; v_gene: TRBV25-1; abundance: .; CDR3aa: CASRDGQGEEKLFF; CDR3nt: TGTGCCAGCAGAGACGGACAGGGTGAGGAAAAACTGTTTTTT
d_gene: TRBD1; j_gene: TRBJ1-4; v_gene: TRBV6-5; abundance: .; CDR3aa: CASSWDRLATNEKLFF; CDR3nt: TGTGCCAGCAGTTGGGACAGGTTAGCAACTAATGAAAAACTGTTTTTT
d_gene: .; j_gene: TRBJ1-2; v_gene: TRBV28; abundance: once; CDR3aa: CASIRPPYGYTF; CDR3nt: TGTGCCAGCATCAGGCCGCCCTATGGCTACACCTTC
d_gene: TRBD2; j_gene: TRBJ2-2; v_gene: TRBV28; abundance: .; CDR3aa: CASTLGGAGELFF; CDR3nt: TGTGCCAGCACCCTCGGGGGGGCCGGGGAGCTGTTTTTT
d_gene: TRBD2; j_gene: TRBJ2-2; v_gene: TRBV13; abundance: .; CDR3aa: CASRYAGEAGVAGELFF; CDR3nt: TGTGCCAGCAGGTACGCTGGGGAAGCGGGAGTCGCCGGGGAGCTGTTTTTT
d_gene: .; j_gene: TRBJ1-2; v_gene: TRBV28; abundance: .; CDR3aa: CASSLSRDFYGYTF; CDR3nt: TGTGCCAGCAGTTTGTCCCGGGACTTCTATGGCTACACCTTC
d_gene: TRBD1; j_gene: TRBJ1-5; v_gene: TRBV5-1; abundance: .; CDR3aa: CASSLVQGPGQPQHF; CDR3nt: TGCGCCAGCAGCTTGGTACAGGGGCCAGGGCAGCCCCAGCATTTT
d_gene: .; j_gene: TRBJ2-3; v_gene: TRBV5-4; abundance: once; CDR3aa: CASSHETRTDTQYF; CDR3nt: TGTGCCAGCAGCCACGAAACTAGGACAGATACGCAGTATTTT
d_gene: TRBD1; j_gene: TRBJ1-2; v_gene: TRBV10-3; abundance: once; CDR3aa: CAISESLGTGAVQGYTF; CDR3nt: TGTGCCATCAGTGAGTCCCTCGGGACAGGGGCGGTTCAGGGCTACACCTTC
d_gene: TRBD2; j_gene: TRBJ2-7; v_gene: TRBV7-8; abundance: .; CDR3aa: CASSLGGDASGGIEQYF; CDR3nt: TGTGCCAGCAGCTTAGGAGGGGATGCGAGCGGGGGGATAGAGCAGTACTTC
d_gene: .; j_gene: TRBJ1-1; v_gene: TRBV7-9; abundance: few; CDR3aa: CASSSREGSVTEAFF; CDR3nt: TGTGCCAGCAGCTCCCGGGAGGGGAGTGTGACTGAAGCTTTCTTT
d_gene: .; j_gene: TRBJ1-1; v_gene: TRBV6-5; abundance: once; CDR3aa: CASNGGNTEAFF; CDR3nt: TGTGCCAGCAACGGGGGGAATACTGAAGCTTTCTTT
d_gene: TRBD1; j_gene: TRBJ1-4; v_gene: TRBV5-1; abundance: .; CDR3aa: CASSLTGGPEKLFF; CDR3nt: TGCGCCAGCAGCTTGACAGGGGGTCCTGAAAAACTGTTTTTT
d_gene: .; j_gene: TRBJ1-5; v_gene: TRBV29-1; abundance: few; CDR3aa: CSAAETLDQPQHF; CDR3nt: TGCAGCGCCGCTGAGACTCTGGATCAGCCCCAGCATTTT
d_gene: .; j_gene: TRBJ2-3; v_gene: TRBV5-1; abundance: once; CDR3aa: CASSFPTDTQYF; CDR3nt: TGCGCCAGCAGCTTCCCGACAGATACGCAGTATTTT
d_gene: .; j_gene: TRBJ1-3; v_gene: TRBV18; abundance: .; CDR3aa: CASSKTGPGNTIYF; CDR3nt: TGTGCCAGCTCAAAAACAGGGCCAGGAAACACCATATATTTT
d_gene: .; j_gene: TRBJ2-1; v_gene: TRBV7-9; abundance: .; CDR3aa: CASSLSWGDHNEQFF; CDR3nt: TGTGCCAGCAGCCTATCCTGGGGGGACCACAATGAGCAGTTCTTC
d_gene: TRBD1; j_gene: TRBJ1-2; v_gene: TRBV3-1/TRBV3-2; abundance: .; CDR3aa: CASSHVGGDRRFYGYTF; CDR3nt: TGTGCCAGCAGCCACGTAGGAGGGGACAGAAGATTCTATGGCTACACCTTC
d_gene: .; j_gene: TRBJ1-5; v_gene: TRBV18; abundance: once; CDR3aa: CASSQGFNQPQHF; CDR3nt: TGTGCCAGCTCCCAGGGATTCAATCAGCCCCAGCATTTT
d_gene: TRBD2; j_gene: TRBJ2-7; v_gene: TRBV9; abundance: few; CDR3aa: CASSEGPGLAGYEQYF; CDR3nt: TGTGCCAGCAGCGAGGGGCCGGGACTAGCGGGCTACGAGCAGTACTTC
d_gene: .; j_gene: TRBJ1-1; v_gene: TRBV4-1; abundance: .; CDR3aa: CASSQEGGHTEAFF; CDR3nt: TGCGCCAGCAGCCAAGAGGGAGGGCACACTGAAGCTTTCTTT
d_gene: .; j_gene: TRBJ2-7; v_gene: TRBV12-3/TRBV12-4; abundance: once; CDR3aa: CASSPFGAYEQYF; CDR3nt: TGTGCCAGCAGTCCCTTCGGGGCCTACGAGCAGTACTTC
d_gene: .; j_gene: TRBJ1-5; v_gene: TRBV7-2; abundance: .; CDR3aa: CASSLVGNQPQHF; CDR3nt: TGTGCCAGCAGCTTAGTAGGCAATCAGCCCCAGCATTTT
d_gene: .; j_gene: TRBJ1-1; v_gene: TRBV18; abundance: .; CDR3aa: CASSGQFGNEAFF; CDR3nt: TGTGCCAGCTCAGGGCAGTTCGGGAATGAAGCTTTCTTT
d_gene: TRBD2; j_gene: TRBJ2-2; v_gene: TRBV7-9; abundance: .; CDR3aa: CASGHSGGENTGELFF; CDR3nt: TGTGCCAGCGGACACAGCGGGGGGGAGAACACCGGGGAGCTGTTTTTT
d_gene: TRBD1; j_gene: TRBJ1-2; v_gene: TRBV7-9; abundance: once; CDR3aa: CASSLALGQGKYGYTF; CDR3nt: TGTGCCAGCAGCTTAGCGCTAGGACAGGGGAAATATGGCTACACCTTC
d_gene: .; j_gene: TRBJ2-7; v_gene: TRBV5-1; abundance: .; CDR3aa: CASSKIARDEQYF; CDR3nt: TGCGCCAGCAGCAAAATCGCGAGGGACGAGCAGTACTTC
d_gene: .; j_gene: TRBJ1-2; v_gene: TRBV5-1; abundance: .; CDR3aa: CASSLGVRVRVVWDYGYTF; CDR3nt: TGCGCCAGCAGCTTGGGAGTCCGTGTCAGGGTGGTGTGGGACTATGGCTACACCTTC
d_gene: .; j_gene: TRBJ1-5; v_gene: TRBV7-9; abundance: .; CDR3aa: CASSLAGANQPQHF; CDR3nt: TGTGCCAGCAGCTTAGCTGGGGCGAATCAGCCCCAGCATTTT
d_gene: TRBD1; j_gene: TRBJ1-1; v_gene: TRBV7-4; abundance: .; CDR3aa: CASSSAGTGVWRYTEAFF; CDR3nt: TGTGCCAGCAGCTCCGCCGGGACAGGGGTGTGGAGGTACACTGAAGCTTTCTTT
d_gene: TRBD1; j_gene: TRBJ2-7; v_gene: TRBV28; abundance: .; CDR3aa: CASRHPIGQGRYEQYF; CDR3nt: TGTGCCAGCAGACATCCTATAGGACAGGGGAGGTACGAGCAGTACTTC
d_gene: TRBD2; j_gene: TRBJ2-1; v_gene: TRBV15; abundance: .; CDR3aa: CATSREASGHYNEQFF; CDR3nt: TGTGCCACCAGCAGAGAGGCTAGCGGGCATTACAATGAGCAGTTCTTC
d_gene: TRBD1; j_gene: TRBJ1-1; v_gene: TRBV7-2; abundance: .; CDR3aa: CASSLAQGATEAFF; CDR3nt: TGTGCCAGCAGCTTAGCGCAGGGGGCCACTGAAGCTTTCTTT
d_gene: .; j_gene: TRBJ1-5; v_gene: TRBV9; abundance: .; CDR3aa: CASGGGLNQPQHF; CDR3nt: TGTGCCAGCGGTGGAGGGCTCAATCAGCCCCAGCATTTT
d_gene: .; j_gene: TRBJ2-3; v_gene: TRBV27; abundance: .; CDR3aa: CASTVQGSSTDTQYF; CDR3nt: TGTGCCAGCACTGTTCAGGGAAGTAGCACAGATACGCAGTATTTT
d_gene: .; j_gene: TRBJ1-1; v_gene: TRBV27; abundance: .; CDR3aa: CASSEGANTEAFF; CDR3nt: TGTGCCAGCAGTGAGGGTGCGAACACTGAAGCTTTCTTT
d_gene: .; j_gene: TRBJ1-2; v_gene: TRBV12-2; abundance: .; CDR3aa: CASRLGGNYGYTF; CDR3nt: TGTGCAAGTCGCTTAGGAGGGAACTATGGCTACACCTTC
d_gene: .; j_gene: TRBJ1-5; v_gene: TRBV28; abundance: few; CDR3aa: CASSLSGPIWAQNQPQHF; CDR3nt: TGTGCCAGCAGTTTAAGTGGGCCGATATGGGCCCAGAATCAGCCCCAGCATTTT
d_gene: TRBD2; j_gene: TRBJ2-2; v_gene: TRBV28; abundance: .; CDR3aa: CASSFVTSGSGELFF; CDR3nt: TGTGCCAGCAGTTTCGTGACTAGCGGGTCCGGGGAGCTGTTTTTT
d_gene: TRBD2; j_gene: TRBJ2-1; v_gene: TRBV6-1; abundance: .; CDR3aa: CASSETSGGAGYNEQFF; CDR3nt: TGTGCCAGCAGTGAGACTAGCGGGGGGGCCGGCTACAATGAGCAGTTCTTC
d_gene: .; j_gene: TRBJ1-1; v_gene: TRBV2; abundance: .; CDR3aa: CASSEALGAATEAFF; CDR3nt: TGTGCCAGCAGTGAAGCGTTGGGGGCAGCCACTGAAGCTTTCTTT
d_gene: .; j_gene: TRBJ2-7; v_gene: TRBV5-5; abundance: .; CDR3aa: CASSLLATSSYEQYF; CDR3nt: TGTGCCAGCAGCTTGTTAGCGACGAGCTCCTACGAGCAGTACTTC
d_gene: TRBD1; j_gene: TRBJ1-4; v_gene: TRBV11-3; abundance: few; CDR3aa: CASSPFRGDNEKLFF; CDR3nt: TGTGCCAGCAGCCCTTTCAGGGGGGATAATGAAAAACTGTTTTTT
d_gene: .; j_gene: TRBJ2-7; v_gene: TRBV24-1; abundance: .; CDR3aa: CATSGLESSEQYF; CDR3nt: TGTGCCACCAGTGGGCTAGAGTCTTCCGAGCAGTACTTC
d_gene: TRBD2; j_gene: TRBJ2-5; v_gene: TRBV3-1/TRBV3-2; abundance: .; CDR3aa: CASSQDLSGAGETQYF; CDR3nt: TGTGCCAGCAGCCAAGATCTGTCGGGAGCGGGGGAGACCCAGTACTTC
d_gene: .; j_gene: TRBJ1-2; v_gene: TRBV5-1; abundance: .; CDR3aa: CASSLAEGDGYTF; CDR3nt: TGCGCCAGCAGCTTGGCAGAGGGAGATGGCTACACCTTC
d_gene: TRBD2; j_gene: TRBJ2-7; v_gene: TRBV5-1; abundance: .; CDR3aa: CASSLGTSGGAVVYEQYF; CDR3nt: TGCGCCAGCAGCTTAGGGACTAGCGGGGGGGCAGTAGTCTACGAGCAGTACTTC
d_gene: .; j_gene: TRBJ2-7; v_gene: TRBV9; abundance: .; CDR3aa: CASSVDAGYEQYF; CDR3nt: TGTGCCAGCAGCGTAGACGCGGGGTACGAGCAGTACTTC
d_gene: .; j_gene: TRBJ2-1; v_gene: TRBV18; abundance: few; CDR3aa: CASSPREKEQFF; CDR3nt: TGTGCCAGCTCACCGAGAGAGAAGGAGCAGTTCTTC
d_gene: .; j_gene: TRBJ2-3; v_gene: TRBV5-1; abundance: .; CDR3aa: CASRSGASTDTQYF; CDR3nt: TGCGCCAGCAGAAGCGGAGCTAGCACAGATACGCAGTATTTT
d_gene: .; j_gene: TRBJ1-6; v_gene: TRBV6-5; abundance: .; CDR3aa: CASVGSSYNSPLHF; CDR3nt: TGTGCCAGCGTAGGGAGCTCCTATAATTCACCCCTCCACTTT
d_gene: .; j_gene: TRBJ2-7; v_gene: TRBV5-4; abundance: .; CDR3aa: CASSLMGAVSYEQYF; CDR3nt: TGTGCCAGCAGCTTGATGGGGGCAGTTTCCTACGAGCAGTACTTC